One sample yielded the 2 T cell receptor beta chains listed below, sequenced in a study of naive and memory T cell subsets. Overall study results and limits: Naive repertoires, especially CD8, held a few larger clonotypes, possibly memory cells re-expressing CD45RA.

These receptors' antigens are unknown. The beta constant-region primer was an equimolar mix of two oligonucleotides covering TRBC1 and TRBC2. Ligated cDNA was amplified by four rounds of PCR with nested alpha and beta constant-region primers and SP2. A single record per CDR3 protein comes from TCRdb applying MiXCR to the UMI-ligation and nested PCR reads. The sample lists around 140,000 distinct CDR3 sequences, 22% occurring once. Sequenced: naive CD4+ T cells from blood. The receptors were gathered from a human donor in good health.

This clonotype was found a few times. This chain connects TRBV7-9 to TRBJ1-4; D is unclear. The CDR3 extends over 15 amino acids. V dropped 1 base and J dropped 8 bases, with 14 bases sitting between them. Germline V CDR1 and CDR2: SEHNR, FQNEAQ (reference sequence). The CDR3, as DNA: TGTGCCAGCAGCTTAGTCGCTGGGGAGGAAGAAAAACTGTTTTTT. It specifies CASSLVAGEEEKLFF.

There are many counts of this clonotype. This chain uses TRBV20-1 with TRBJ1-2; D not resolved. CDR3 size: 13 residues. From germline, CDR1 is DFQATT and CDR2 SNEGSKA (reference sequence). V lost 0 bases and J lost 8, with 13 bases in between. The CDR3 DNA is TGCAGTGCTAGAGATCTGTCTGCGGAAGGCTACACCTTC. It yields the protein CSARDLSAEGYTF.